Listed here is a single T cell receptor (beta chain). The antigen is not known. V was pared by 3 bases and J by 0 bases, with 8 bases between. The CDR3 has 15 amino acids. Germline assignment: CDR1 MDHEN and CDR2 SYDVKM. This entry comes from a study of brain T cells in children with intractable seizures. General study results and limits: Pre-surgery blood may have been undersampled, hiding some clones. Only CDR3 sequence similarity suggested viral specificity, without known HCMV serostatus.

The protocol was immunoSEQ multiplex PCR, while the TCRdb copy is restricted to in-frame clones and leaves out a portion. Altogether 80,000 or so clones are present, about 90% being singletons, with the ten largest covering around 22%. Sequencing was limited to surgery cases with top T cell transcript signatures in brain tissue. Pre-surgery treatment included at least one anti-epileptic drug. The TCR sequence derives from a girl aged 2 to 10 with Rasmussen encephalitis and intractable seizures. Sequencing was performed on peripheral blood, taken at surgery. The chain is built from TRBV28 and TRBJ2-2; no clear D gene. The CDR3 sequence is CASSLAATNTGELFF. The CDR3 DNA follows: TGTGCCAGCAGTTTGGCGGCCACGAACACCGGGGAGCTGTTTTTT. The entire variable domain, with the rest obtained from reference TRBV28 and TRBJ2-2, is as follows: DVKVTQSSRYLVKRTGEKVFLECVQDMDHENMFWYRQDPGLGLRLIYFSYDVKMKEKGDIPEGYSVSREKKERFSLILESASTNQTSMYLCASSLAATNTGELFFGEGSRLTVL.